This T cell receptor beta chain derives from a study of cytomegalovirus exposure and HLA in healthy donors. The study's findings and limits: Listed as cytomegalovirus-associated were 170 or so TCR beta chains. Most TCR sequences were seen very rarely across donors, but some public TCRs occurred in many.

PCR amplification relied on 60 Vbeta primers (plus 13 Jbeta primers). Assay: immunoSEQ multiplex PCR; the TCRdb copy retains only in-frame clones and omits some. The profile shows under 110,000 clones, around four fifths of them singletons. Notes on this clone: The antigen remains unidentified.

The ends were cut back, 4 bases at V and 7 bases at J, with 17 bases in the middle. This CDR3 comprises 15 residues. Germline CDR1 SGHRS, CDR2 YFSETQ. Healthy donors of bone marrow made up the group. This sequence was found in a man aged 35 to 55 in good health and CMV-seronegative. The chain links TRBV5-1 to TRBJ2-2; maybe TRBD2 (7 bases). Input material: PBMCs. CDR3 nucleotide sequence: TGCGCCAGCAGCCCCTGGGGGGGCCTGGGCGGGGAGCTGTTTTTT. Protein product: CASSPWGGLGGELFF.